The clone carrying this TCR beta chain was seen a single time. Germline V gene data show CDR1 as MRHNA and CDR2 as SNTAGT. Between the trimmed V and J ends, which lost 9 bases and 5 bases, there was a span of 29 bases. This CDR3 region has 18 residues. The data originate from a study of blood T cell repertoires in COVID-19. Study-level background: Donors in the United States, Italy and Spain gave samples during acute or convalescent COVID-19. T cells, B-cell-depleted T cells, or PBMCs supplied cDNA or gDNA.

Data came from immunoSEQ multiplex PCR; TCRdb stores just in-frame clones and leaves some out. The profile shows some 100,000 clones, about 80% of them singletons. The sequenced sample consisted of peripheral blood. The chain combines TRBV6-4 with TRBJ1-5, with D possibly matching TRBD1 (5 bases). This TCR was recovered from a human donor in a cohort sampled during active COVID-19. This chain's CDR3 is CARAGYSRQKRKDQPQHF. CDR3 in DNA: TGTGCCAGAGCCGGTTACTCAAGACAGAAACGGAAAGATCAGCCCCAGCATTTT.